What follows are 31 T cell receptor beta chains derived from one specimen sequenced in a study of low-dose radiotherapy and immunotherapy resistance in tumors. Primers targeting TRAV and TRBV primed first-strand cDNA, covering alpha and beta chains. TCRs were put through approximately 20 PCR cycles of amplification with Phusion. A constant-region primer and the V-primer adapter served as the primer pair. TCRdb processed the reads anew with MiXCR; each CDR3 protein has one entry. Of 64,000 or so distinct CDR3 sequences in the sample, about a quarter were seen once. Time point specified: before trial treatment. This specimen was PBMCs, taken before treatment. The receptors here all came from a male donor with rectosigmoid adenocarcinoma.

This clonotype came up many times. The CDR3 region has the DNA TGTGCCAGCAGCCGGACGGACAATGAGCAGTTCTTC. Amino acids: CASSRTDNEQFF. The chain combines TRBV27 with TRBJ2-1; unclear D gene. This CDR3 has 12 residues. Germline CDR1 and CDR2: MNHEY and SMNVEV (reference sequence). V was cut by 6 bases and J by 5 bases, with 8 bases left in between.

This clonotype was picked up many times. The chain combines TRBV3-1 with TRBJ2-5, with no clear D. This CDR3 is built from 15 residues. Germline V gene lookup returns CDR1 LGHDT and CDR2 YNNKEL (reference sequence). The germline V and J ends were trimmed by 2 bases and 4 bases, with 14 bases remaining between them. In DNA form, the CDR3 reads TGTGCCAGCAGCCAATGGCTTACGGTCGGAGAGACCCAGTACTTC. Protein product: CASSQWLTVGETQYF.

As for this clonotype: A read error may account for a junction end that differs from germline. The J gene is TRBJ2-1, the V gene TRBV5-1, with 11 bases identical to TRBD2. This CDR3 contains 18 residues. Germline V gives CDR1 SGHRS, CDR2 YFSETQ. The CDR3 here is CANSLGGTSGGPHNEQFF. The CDR3 DNA reads as TGTGCCAACAGCTTGGGGGGAACTAGCGGGGGCCCTCACAATGAGCAGTTCTTC.

At least ten counts were recorded for this clonotype. The chain has TRBV28 and TRBJ2-2; no definite D call. The V and J ends lost 10 bases and 4 bases respectively, with 10 bases between them. CDR3 length: 12 residues. CDR1 MDHEN and CDR2 SYDVKM come from the germline V gene. In nucleotides, the CDR3 is TGTGCCATCAACTCCGTCACCGGGGAGCTGTTTTTT. This codes for CAINSVTGELFF.

This clonotype was detected ten times or more. The V call is TRBV28, the J call TRBJ1-4, with 9 bases matching TRBD1. The CDR3 contains 14 residues. Germline values: CDR1 MDHEN, CDR2 SYDVKM. Trimming removed 6 bases from V and 5 bases from J; junction bases left unmatched: 4. The CDR3 DNA is TGTGCCAGCAGCCACGGACAGGGGAATGAAAAACTGTTTTTT. Protein product: CASSHGQGNEKLFF. The complete variable domain, with remaining parts taken from reference TRBV28 and TRBJ1-4, reads DVKVTQSSRYLVKRTGEKVFLECVQDMDHENMFWYRQDPGLGLRLIYFSYDVKMKEKGDIPEGYSVSREKKERFSLILESASTNQTSMYLCASSHGQGNEKLFFGSGTQLSVL.

This clonotype showed up many times. The CDR3 spells CASSQDVLPENTEAFF. The CDR3 bases are TGCGCCAGCAGCCAAGATGTGCTGCCTGAGAACACTGAAGCTTTCTTT. This chain joins TRBV4-1 and TRBJ1-1; D remains ambiguous. Germline lookup yields CDR1 MGHRA and CDR2 YSYEKL. The CDR3 contains 16 residues. V lost 0 bases and J 1 base, leaving 12 bases between the germline ends.

This clonotype was recorded many times. V is TRBV5-1 and J is TRBJ1-6; possible D gene TRBD1, 6 bases. The germline V gene has CDR1 SGHRS and CDR2 YFSETQ. V lost 4 bases and J lost 8, with 13 bases in between. The CDR3 covers 14 residues. This chain's CDR3 is CASSPAGGYSPLHF. The DNA of the CDR3 is TGCGCCAGCAGCCCAGCGGGGGGCTATTCACCCCTCCACTTT.

The sample holds many counts of this clonotype. The genes are TRBV6-2 or TRBV6-3 and TRBJ1-1; perhaps TRBD1 as D (5 bases). Between the trimmed V and J ends, which lost 6 bases and 4 bases, there was a span of 9 bases. There are 12 residues in the CDR3. Germline values: CDR1 MNHEY, CDR2 SVGEGT. The CDR3 reads CASRTGGTEAFF. CDR3 nucleotides: TGTGCCAGCAGAACCGGGGGCACTGAAGCTTTCTTT.

The rearrangement links TRBV11-2 to TRBJ2-2; D remains ambiguous. CDR1 and CDR2 (germline): SGHAT, FQNNGV. CDR3 length: 14 amino acids. V lost 0 bases and J 6 bases, leaving 8 bases between the germline ends. CDR3 DNA sequence: TGTGCCAGCAGCTTAGAATTCCGGGCCGGGGAGCTGTTTTTT. It encodes CASSLEFRAGELFF.

There are many counts of this clonotype. The chain joins TRBV6-6 to TRBJ2-5, with D perhaps TRBD1 or TRBD2 (5 bases each). Trimming removed 2 bases at V and 0 bases at J, with 10 bases between. This CDR3 region has 15 residues. Germline V gene data show CDR1 as MNHNY and CDR2 as SVGAGI (reference sequence). The CDR3 DNA follows: TGTGCCAGCAGTTACCGAGAGGGACACCAAGAGACCCAGTACTTC. Translating it yields CASSYREGHQETQYF.

The V gene is TRBV12-3 or TRBV12-4, the J gene TRBJ2-6, with D tentatively TRBD1 or TRBD2 (6 bases each). CDR3 length equals 14 residues. Deletions cut 7 bases from V and 7 bases from J, with 14 bases between. CDR3 in DNA: TGTGCCAGCACCCACAACGGGGGCGCCAACGTCCTGACTTTC. The encoded protein is CASTHNGGANVLTF.

This clonotype has ten or more counts. V and J are TRBV23-1 and TRBJ2-1, with 8 nucleotides matching TRBD2. TRBV23-1 qualifies as an ORF whose function is uncertain. The trim removed 10 bases at V and 1 base at J, leaving 18 bases unmatched. CDR3 size: 18 residues. The CDR3 spells CATADISGGVPSYNEQFF. In DNA, the CDR3 is TGCGCCACAGCAGATATCAGCGGGGGAGTCCCTTCCTACAATGAGCAGTTCTTC.

In this sample, this clonotype turned up many times. The V and J genes are TRBV5-8 and TRBJ1-6, with no clear D. This CDR3 comprises 14 residues. The germline CDR1 and CDR2 sequences are SGHTS and YDEGEE. Trimming took 2 bases from V and 7 from J, leaving 10 bases between them. The CDR3 sequence is CASSLLRKNSPLHF. CDR3 DNA sequence: TGTGCCAGCAGCTTACTACGGAAGAATTCACCCCTCCACTTT.

This clonotype was seen many times. A far larger clone is a single base away, which makes a read error likely. This sequence joins TRBV6-2 or TRBV6-3 and TRBJ2-7, with no clear D. The CDR3 loop spans 13 amino acids. Germline V gives CDR1 MNHEY, CDR2 SVGEGT. The V end was cut by 8 bases, the J end by 7 bases, with 18 bases between. The CDR3 sequence: CASCQGEPNEQYF. The CDR3 DNA is TGTGCCAGCTGCCAAGGCGAGCCCAATGAGCAGTACTTC.

This clonotype was detected ten times or more. The V and J genes are TRBV20-1 and TRBJ2-5; D possibly matches TRBD1 or TRBD2 (5 bases each). V gave up 1 base and J gave up 5 bases, with 14 bases separating them. This CDR3 is built from 14 residues. The germline V gene has CDR1 DFQATT and CDR2 SNEGSKA (reference sequence). CDR3 sequence reads: CSARGVGELETQYF. CDR3 sequence (DNA): TGCAGTGCTAGAGGGGTGGGGGAATTGGAGACCCAGTACTTC.

This clonotype was detected ten times or more. This chain links TRBV3-1 with TRBJ2-1, with D maybe TRBD2 (7 bases). Germline assignment: CDR1 LGHDT and CDR2 YNNKEL (reference sequence). Trimming took off 4 bases at V and 2 bases at J, with 15 bases between the two ends. The CDR3 has 16 amino acids. The CDR3 loop reads CASSRTRTEAYNEQFF. For the CDR3, the DNA is TGTGCCAGCAGCCGGACTAGGACAGAAGCCTACAATGAGCAGTTCTTC.

In this sample, this clonotype turned up many times. The DNA for the CDR3 is TGTGCCAGCAGGACAGGGCTCCACGAGCAGTACTTC. Translated: CASRTGLHEQYF. The V gene is TRBV28, the J gene TRBJ2-7; 7 bases line up with TRBD1. The CDR3 totals 12 residues. The germline V gene encodes CDR1 MDHEN and CDR2 SYDVKM. With 6 bases clipped from V and 5 bases from J, the junction kept 4 bases outside the gene matches.

The V and J genes are TRBV28 and TRBJ1-5; maybe TRBD1 (5 bases). Germline CDR1 reads MDHEN; CDR2 reads SYDVKM. V lost 6 bases to trimming and J lost 1 base, with 22 bases between them. The CDR3 length is 18 residues. The CDR3 DNA follows: TGTGCCAGCAGCCGCCCATGGGGGGTCTCGAGAAGCAATCAGCCCCAGCATTTT. Protein: CASSRPWGVSRSNQPQHF.

This clonotype has a count of ten or more. The chain recombines TRBV19 with TRBJ2-5, with no clear D. V was cut by 3 bases and J by 4 bases, with 18 bases left in between. Germline V gene lookup returns CDR1 LNHDA and CDR2 SQIVND (reference sequence). CDR3 length: 16 amino acids. The CDR3 DNA is TGTGCCAGTAGTATCTTCGGTCCCAGCAGTATAGAGACCCAGTACTTC. This encodes CASSIFGPSSIETQYF.

This rearrangement joins TRBV20-1 to TRBJ1-1; D call uncertain. CDR3 length: 12 amino acids. V shed 2 bases and J shed 3 bases, with 7 bases lying between them. CDR1 and CDR2 (germline): DFQATT, SNEGSKA (reference sequence). CDR3 in DNA: TGCAGTGCTAGACAGGCGGACACTGAAGCTTTCTTT. It translates to CSARQADTEAFF.

This clonotype was seen many times. The genes are TRBV28 and TRBJ2-5; weak D call: TRBD2 (5 bases). The CDR3 spans 16 residues. Germline CDR1 and CDR2: MDHEN and SYDVKM. V was clipped by 5 bases and J by 2 bases, with 18 bases between them. The CDR3 DNA follows: TGTGCCAGCAGTCTTCAGGACTTCGGACGGCAAGAGACCCAGTACTTC. Translated: CASSLQDFGRQETQYF.

At least ten counts were recorded for this clonotype. The chain links TRBV11-2 to TRBJ2-7; no definite D call. The CDR3 consists of 15 residues. Per the germline V gene, CDR1 is SGHAT and CDR2 is FQNNGV. Trimming took off 3 bases at V and 1 base at J, with 13 bases between the two ends. CDR3 region: CASSFEGYPSYEQYF. The CDR3, as DNA: TGTGCCAGCAGCTTTGAAGGGTACCCTTCCTACGAGCAGTACTTC. The whole variable domain, remainder taken from reference TRBV11-2 and TRBJ2-7, is EAGVAQSPRYKIIEKRQSVAFWCNPISGHATLYWYQQILGQGPKLLIQFQNNGVVDDSQLPKDRFSAERLKGVDSTLKIQPAKLEDSAVYLCASSFEGYPSYEQYFGPGTRLTVT.

In this sample, this clonotype turned up many times. The chain is built from TRBV19 and TRBJ2-7; D ambiguous. The CDR3 length is 14 residues. Trimming shortened V by 2 bases and J by 1 base, and 9 bases separated the two germline ends. Looked up from germline, CDR1 is LNHDA and CDR2 is SQIVND (reference sequence). The CDR3 nucleotides read TGTGCCAGTAGTATAAAGGACGGATCCTACGAGCAGTACTTC. This codes for CASSIKDGSYEQYF. Complete variable domain (other parts from reference TRBV19 and TRBJ2-7): DGGITQSPKYLFRKEGQNVTLSCEQNLNHDAMYWYRQDPGQGLRLIYYSQIVNDFQKGDIAEGYSVSREKKESFPLTVTSAQKNPTAFYLCASSIKDGSYEQYFGPGTRLTVT.

This clonotype was counted ten times or more. The J gene is TRBJ2-7, the V gene TRBV28; D gene ambiguous. This CDR3 contains 11 residues. Germline CDR1 MDHEN, CDR2 SYDVKM. V dropped 2 bases and J dropped 4 bases, with 3 bases sitting between them. The CDR3 spells CASSLLYEQYF. Written as DNA, the CDR3 is TGTGCCAGCAGTTTACTTTACGAGCAGTACTTC.

Ten or more counts support this clonotype. V usage is TRBV7-2 and J usage is TRBJ1-6, with D possibly TRBD1 on 5 matching bases. Germline V gene sequence: CDR1 SGHTA, CDR2 FQGNSA. The CDR3 has 14 amino acids. With 5 bases removed from V and 16 bases from J, the gap between germline ends came to 21 bases. The CDR3 here is CASSAAPWGPTLHF. The DNA of the CDR3 is TGTGCCAGCAGCGCCGCCCCCTGGGGCCCAACTCTCCACTTT.

J is TRBJ1-5 and V is TRBV20-1; TRBD1 matches at 7 bases. CDR1 and CDR2 (germline): DFQATT, SNEGSKA (reference sequence). This CDR3 has 14 amino acids. Trimming removed 3 bases from V and 4 bases from J; junction bases left unmatched: 6. The CDR3 DNA sequence: TGCAGTGCTAGCCGTGCAGGGGGTAATCAGCCCCAGCATTTT. It yields the protein CSASRAGGNQPQHF.

Many counts were recorded for this clonotype. The chain recombines TRBV6-6 with TRBJ2-7, with 12 bases identical to TRBD2. V lost 5 bases, J lost 6 bases, and 8 bases stayed unmatched. Germline CDR1 is MNHNY and CDR2 is SVGAGI (reference sequence). The CDR3 extends over 15 amino acids. This chain's CDR3 is CASSLASGRALEQYF. The CDR3 nucleotides are TGTGCCAGCAGTCTCGCTAGCGGGAGGGCCCTCGAGCAGTACTTC.

This clonotype appeared many times. The V call is TRBV28, the J call TRBJ2-7; D not resolved. The germline V gene encodes CDR1 MDHEN and CDR2 SYDVKM. The V end was cut by 5 bases, the J end by 2 bases, with 16 bases between. There are 15 residues in the CDR3. The CDR3 DNA follows: TGTGCCAGCAGTCCCCGTGGGAAACTCACCTACGAGCAGTACTTC. Translated: CASSPRGKLTYEQYF.

This clonotype was seen repeatedly, ten times or more. In DNA, the CDR3 is TGCAGTGCTAGAGATGGTAGTACGACAGATACGCAGTATTTT. Translation gives CSARDGSTTDTQYF. The chain combines TRBV20-1 with TRBJ2-3; D is uncertain. CDR1 and CDR2 from the germline V gene are DFQATT and SNEGSKA (reference sequence). The ends were cut back, 0 bases at V and 3 bases at J, with 10 bases in the middle. This CDR3 region has 14 residues.

The table lists this clonotype with many counts. V and J are TRBV5-1 and TRBJ2-1; D may be TRBD2 (5 bases). CDR1 SGHRS and CDR2 YFSETQ come from the germline V gene. This CDR3 has 14 residues. Trimming shortened V by 2 bases and J by 4 bases, and 10 bases separated the two germline ends. DNA of the CDR3: TGCGCCAGCAGCTTACTAGGCGCTTACAATGAGCAGTTCTTC. This translates into CASSLLGAYNEQFF.

This clonotype has a handful of counts. This likely stems from a read error, as it lies one base from a far larger clone. CDR3: CASSYDGGTIYNEQYF. DNA of the CDR3: TGTGCCAGCAGTTACGACGGCGGGACCATCTACAATGAGCAGTACTTC. This rearrangement joins TRBV6-8 to TRBJ2-5, with a weak D call TRBD2 (6 bases). The V gene's germline CDR1 is MNHGY and CDR2 SAAAGT. The CDR3 has 16 amino acids. V shed 2 bases and J shed 11 bases, with 24 bases lying between them.